This T cell receptor (beta chain) was sequenced for a study of CD8 T cells in Susac syndrome. V was cut by 10 bases and J by 0 bases, with 10 bases left in between. The CDR3 has 13 amino acids. Looked up from germline, CDR1 is MNHEY and CDR2 is SVGAGI. RNA amounts of 0.5 to 1 ug underwent reverse transcription with random hexamers. Using its own MiXCR run on the immunoSEQ multiplex PCR reads, TCRdb lists one record per CDR3 protein. The top ten hold approximately 0.093% of the sample, which has approximately 200,000 distinct CDR3 sequences, roughly 96% seen once. The sequencing sample was made of CD4+ T cells from PBMCs. The TCR comes from a human donor with multiple sclerosis. The chain links TRBV6-5 to TRBJ2-1; D ambiguous. This CDR3 is CATTASSYNEQFF. In DNA form, the CDR3 reads TGTGCCACCACAGCGAGCTCCTACAATGAGCAGTTCTTC.